This T cell receptor beta chain was identified in a study of identical twins. General study findings and limits: Findings depended on cross-sectional statistics rather than tracking the same donors.

A single record per CDR3 protein comes from TCRdb applying MiXCR to the 5' RACE reads. The sample includes nearly 900,000 distinct CDR3 sequences, 9% to 15% of them seen just once. Concerning this clonotype itself: The antigen is not known.

These same data were also listed under a study on yellow fever vaccine responses in identical twins.

Material: PBMCs. This receptor was taken from a woman aged 18-30 years in good health.

CDR3 in DNA: TGTGCCAGCAACTCTCCGGGACAACGATACACCGGGGAGCTGTTTTTT. Its protein is CASNSPGQRYTGELFF. V is TRBV28 and J is TRBJ2-2, with D tentatively TRBD1 (6 bases). Trimming took off 7 bases at V and 3 bases at J, with 18 bases between the two ends. This CDR3 has 16 amino acids. Germline CDR1 MDHEN, CDR2 SYDVKM. Drawing the rest from reference TRBV28 and TRBJ2-2, the complete variable domain is DVKVTQSSRYLVKRTGEKVFLECVQDMDHENMFWYRQDPGLGLRLIYFSYDVKMKEKGDIPEGYSVSREKKERFSLILESASTNQTSMYLCASNSPGQRYTGELFFGEGSRLTVL.